Shown below are 14 T cell receptor beta chains from a single sample sequenced in a study of identical twins listed by TCRdb under 2016. The library relied on 5' RACE. Sequenced on an Illumina HiSeq 2000. The public reads were reanalyzed by TCRdb: fastp trimming at Q25, MiXCR alignment, in-frame beta chains only. Duplicate CDR3 protein sequences are folded into a single record with the most common DNA and genes. The sample includes 1.5 million or so distinct CDR3 sequences, with about 30% observed a single time. In total, the top ten clones hold 0.25% to 0.3% of the sample. Material: cord blood. The source of these receptors is a newborn girl in good health.

This chain connects TRBV3-1 to TRBJ2-1; D might be TRBD2 (7 bases). Germline V gene data show CDR1 as LGHDT and CDR2 as YNNKEL (reference sequence). V lost 2 bases and J lost 2, with 16 bases in between. The CDR3 length is 17 residues. Here the CDR3 reads CASSQTPGGGPYNEQFF. The CDR3 nucleotides are TGTGCCAGCAGCCAAACTCCTGGCGGGGGCCCCTACAATGAGCAGTTCTTC.

The sample holds a few counts of this clonotype. Germline is not matched at one junction end, which may reflect a read error. The rearrangement links TRBV10-3 to TRBJ2-1, with 9 nucleotides matching TRBD2. CDR1 ENHRY and CDR2 SYGVKD come from the germline V gene. This CDR3 has 17 amino acids. CDR3 bases: TGTGCCATCAGCGAGTCTATTTTGGCGGGAGGGCTGGATGAGCAGTTCTTC. Protein sequence: CAISESILAGGLDEQFF.

J is TRBJ2-1 and V is TRBV20-1, with D uncertain. The CDR3 covers 14 residues. Germline V CDR1 and CDR2: DFQATT, SNEGSKA (reference sequence). Between the trimmed V and J ends, which lost 2 bases and 6 bases, there was a span of 14 bases. The DNA of the CDR3 is TGCAGTGCTAGAATCATGGGCGCGCGCAATGAGCAGTTCTTC. Translation: CSARIMGARNEQFF.

V is TRBV6-1 and J is TRBJ2-3, with 15 bases that match TRBD2. The CDR3 consists of 20 residues. CDR1 and CDR2 (germline): MNHNS, SASEGT. J was trimmed by 0 bases and V by 4 bases; bases with no gene match: 11. In nucleotides, the CDR3 is TGTGCCAGCAGTGTTTCTGGGGGACTAGCGGGAGGTACTAGCACAGATACGCAGTATTTT. Translated: CASSVSGGLAGGTSTDTQYF.

This clonotype came up a few times. CDR3 amino acids: CATSRDNSGANVLTF. The CDR3 region has the DNA TGTGCCACCAGCAGAGACAACTCTGGGGCCAACGTCCTGACTTTC. The chain employs TRBV15 and TRBJ2-6; no clear D. Trimming took 0 bases from V and 0 from J, leaving 3 bases between them. This CDR3 comprises 15 residues. CDR1 is LNHNV, CDR2 YYDKDF, per germline (reference sequence).

The table lists this clonotype with a few counts. The chain combines TRBV9 with TRBJ2-1, with 9 bases fitting TRBD2. The germline gives CDR1 SGDLS, CDR2 YYNGEE. The CDR3 sequence is 15 residues long. V was clipped by 0 bases and J by 6 bases; unmatched bases: 4. The CDR3 sequence: CASSVVVSGSNEQFF. Here the CDR3 DNA reads TGTGCCAGCAGCGTAGTGGTTAGCGGGAGCAATGAGCAGTTCTTC.

The chain uses TRBV5-1 and TRBJ2-3, with D tentatively TRBD1 (7 bases). This CDR3 spans 17 amino acids. Germline V CDR1 and CDR2: SGHRS, YFSETQ. Trimming shortened V by 1 base and J by 2 bases, and 17 bases separated the two germline ends. CDR3 residues: CASSLSPRGRNTDTQYF. CDR3 DNA: TGCGCCAGCAGCTTGTCTCCCAGGGGGAGGAACACAGATACGCAGTATTTT.

This clonotype was detected a few times. CDR3 sequence (DNA): TGTGCCAGCAGCTTACCTGTGACAGGGAGCCTCCAAGAGACCCAGTACTTC. It specifies CASSLPVTGSLQETQYF. The chain employs TRBV7-9 and TRBJ2-5; 7 bases are shared with TRBD1. V was clipped by 2 bases and J by 1 base; unmatched bases: 10. The CDR3 is made up of 17 amino acids. Germline V gene sequence: CDR1 SEHNR, CDR2 FQNEAQ (reference sequence).

Only a few counts were recorded for this clonotype. This chain joins TRBV11-2 and TRBJ2-3; the match to TRBD2 covers 9 bases. With V trimmed by 0 bases and J by 3 bases, 7 bases remained unmatched. The germline V gene has CDR1 SGHAT and CDR2 FQNNGV. CDR3 length: 17 amino acids. The CDR3 DNA is TGTGCCAGCAGCTTAGATAGCCTAGCGGGAAGTACAGATACGCAGTATTTT. Protein: CASSLDSLAGSTDTQYF.

In this sample, this clonotype turned up once. The V gene is TRBV20-1, the J gene TRBJ2-1; 11 bases line up with TRBD2. Trimming removed 1 base from V and 12 bases from J; junction bases left unmatched: 14. The germline CDR1 and CDR2 sequences are DFQATT and SNEGSKA (reference sequence). The CDR3 totals 16 residues. The CDR3 coding sequence is TGCAGTGCTAGAGGACTAGCGGGACTAACTACAATGGCGCAGTTCTTC. Its protein product is CSARGLAGLTTMAQFF.

The chain uses TRBV20-1 and TRBJ1-1; maybe TRBD1 (6 bases). CDR1 and CDR2 from the germline V gene are DFQATT and SNEGSKA (reference sequence). This CDR3 has 15 amino acids. V lost 0 bases, J lost 0 bases, and 11 bases lay in between. CDR3 protein: CSAREGAVMNTEAFF. CDR3 DNA sequence: TGCAGTGCTAGAGAGGGGGCAGTGATGAACACTGAAGCTTTCTTT.

This clonotype was detected only a few times. The gene calls are TRBV6-1 and TRBJ2-3; 10 bases align to TRBD1. V was clipped by 6 bases and J by 5 bases; unmatched bases: 8. The V gene's germline CDR1 is MNHNS and CDR2 SASEGT. CDR3 length equals 15 residues. CDR3 coding DNA: TGTGCCAGCAGAAGAACGGGACAGGGGATAGATACGCAGTATTTT. The encoded protein is CASRRTGQGIDTQYF.

This clonotype was seen a few times. The chain is built from TRBV10-3 and TRBJ2-3, with D hard to call. The V and J ends lost 2 bases and 1 base respectively, with 16 bases between them. CDR3 length equals 17 residues. From germline, CDR1 is ENHRY and CDR2 SYGVKD. The CDR3 coding sequence is TGTGCCATCAGTGAGCGAGCAGCGCCGCCAGGCACAGATACGCAGTATTTT. As protein: CAISERAAPPGTDTQYF.

This clonotype was counted a few times. This sequence joins TRBV20-1 and TRBJ1-1, with no clear D. V dropped 0 bases and J dropped 1 base, with 6 bases sitting between them. CDR1 and CDR2 (germline): DFQATT, SNEGSKA (reference sequence). This CDR3 has 13 amino acids. Here the CDR3 reads CSARDKRNTEAFF. The CDR3 bases are TGCAGTGCTAGAGATAAGAGGAACACTGAAGCTTTCTTT.